This T cell receptor (beta chain) stems from a study of blood T cells in healthy people across ages. The authors ran a second PCR of about 6 to 11 cycles using a sample-barcoded 5' primer and a J-beta primer mix. TCRdb itself ran the 5' RACE reads through MiXCR, one entry per CDR3 protein. The data hold fewer than 750,000 distinct CDR3 sequences, with around 52% observed a single time. Germline values: CDR1 SQVTM, CDR2 ANQGSEA. The CDR3 is made up of 14 amino acids. V gave up 7 bases and J gave up 1 base, with 13 bases separating them. Study observations and caveats: Significant beta diversity loss was already apparent by age about 42, declining roughly linearly.

Many counts were recorded for this clonotype. The antigen is unknown. V usage is TRBV29-1 and J usage is TRBJ2-2; possibly TRBD2 for D (6 bases). Sequenced sample: blood. The clonotype originates from a woman of 80 years or more in good health. DNA of the CDR3: TGCAGCGCCCGCGGGACGGGGAACACCGGGGAGCTGTTTTTT. Residues: CSARGTGNTGELFF.